This is a list of T cell receptor beta chains from one sample in a study of T cells in Graves' hyperthyroidism and ophthalmopathy. TCRdb re-analysed the multiplex PCR reads in MiXCR, keeping a single row per CDR3 protein. The sample lists a few hundred thousand distinct CDR3 sequences, approximately 14% seen once, with around 7.3% in the top ten. The sample consisted of blood. These receptors came from a young woman with Graves' hyperthyroidism. Both conserved end residues are trimmed from each CDR3. Each record gives: clone size, J gene, V gene, CDR3 protein. A clone size is listed for some rows: how often the clone was seen (once, few, many), or a class if it is expanded.

>many|TRBJ1-6|TRBV19
ASKLTGENSPLH
>few|TRBJ1-2|TRBV15
ATSRDGRGSGYT
>few|TRBJ1-2|TRBV27
ASSQSDPYSGYT
>many|TRBJ1-5|TRBV28
ATLPLDRRNQPQH
>.|TRBJ2-3|TRBV19
ASRSSRFGRTDTQY
>.|TRBJ2-3|TRBV5-1
ASSLVQRGSTDTQY
>many|TRBJ2-3|TRBV18
ASSPPGPRTDTQY
>many|TRBJ2-7|TRBV7-3
ASSLSGLASYEQY
>.|TRBJ2-7|TRBV19
ASSSSYNEQY
>many|TRBJ2-1|TRBV28
ASSSGTTIIEQF
>.|TRBJ2-2|TRBV28
ASSLWIGSTGELF
>.|TRBJ2-2|TRBV19
ASSIIRASDRTGELF
>few|TRBJ1-1|TRBV19
ASRQGKLNTEAF
>.|TRBJ2-1|TRBV10-3
AISPRQSLTYNEQS
>many|TRBJ2-1|TRBV6-1
ASSYMGTGDNEQF
>many|TRBJ2-7|TRBV5-1
ASSLGEHYEQY
>many|TRBJ1-1|TRBV7-9
ASANGATEAF
>many|TRBJ2-3|TRBV20-1
SALTGTSGSADTQY
>many|TRBJ2-5|TRBV5-6
ASSSPGPPWAETQY
>few|TRBJ1-5|TRBV12-3/TRBV12-4
ASSLEVRLDQPQH
>many|TRBJ2-7|TRBV6-2/TRBV6-3
ASSYSKGQGARYEQY
>.|TRBJ2-3|TRBV7-2
ASSLRWAGGTDTQY